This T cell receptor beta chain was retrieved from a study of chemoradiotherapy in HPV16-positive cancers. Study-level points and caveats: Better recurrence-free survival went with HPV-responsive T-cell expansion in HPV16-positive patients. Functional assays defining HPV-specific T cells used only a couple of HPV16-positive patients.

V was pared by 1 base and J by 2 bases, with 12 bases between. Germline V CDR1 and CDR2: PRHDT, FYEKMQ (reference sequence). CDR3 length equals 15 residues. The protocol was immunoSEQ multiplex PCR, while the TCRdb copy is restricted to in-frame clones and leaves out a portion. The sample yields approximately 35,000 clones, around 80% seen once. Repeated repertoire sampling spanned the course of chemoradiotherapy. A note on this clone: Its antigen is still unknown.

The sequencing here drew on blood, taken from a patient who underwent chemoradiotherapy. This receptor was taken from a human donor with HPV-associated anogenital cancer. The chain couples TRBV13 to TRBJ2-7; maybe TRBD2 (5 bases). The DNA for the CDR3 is TGTGCCAGCAGCTTAGAGGGAGCGGATACCTACGAGCAGTACTTC. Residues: CASSLEGADTYEQYF.